This T cell receptor beta chain was documented in a study of beta chain features in type 1 diabetes. General study points: Naive, central memory and regulatory TCRB repertoires appeared more similar among patients than healthy donors. In cDNA sequencing, cells with high TCR expression could be over-represented. Moderate but significant shortening of TCRB CDR3s was recorded in all four CD4+ subsets from Type 1 diabetes patients.

Cell sorting via CD45RO/CCR7/CD25/CD127/CD95/CD27 was performed to obtain CD4+ naive, central memory, regulatory and stem cell-like memory cells. Every bit of the isolated RNA underwent reverse transcription, so sequencing read expressed TCRB transcripts. Assay used: immunoSEQ multiplex PCR; TCRdb lists only in-frame clones, some missing. The sample yields 810,000 or so clones, roughly 15% seen once. As regards this clone: Its antigen remains unidentified.

The TCR was taken from a woman under 30 in good health. Sequences were obtained from naive CD4+ T cells from blood.

CDR3: CASSPTATSSNQPQHF. The CDR3 DNA sequence: TGTGCCAGCAGTCCCACGGCGACATCCAGCAATCAGCCCCAGCATTTT. The chain has TRBV6-6 and TRBJ1-5; D is uncertain. Germline V gene lookup returns CDR1 MNHNY and CDR2 SVGAGI (reference sequence). Deletions cut 5 bases from V and 1 base from J, with 15 bases between. The CDR3 length is 16 residues.